The present T cell receptor (beta chain) was sequenced within a study of shared clonotypes between healthy human individuals. Study results and caveats: Rarefaction showed sorted-subset sequencing was incomplete despite large depth.

Germline V CDR1 and CDR2: MDHEN, SYDVKM. This CDR3 spans 16 amino acids. The V and J ends lost 7 bases and 6 bases, in that order; junction bases with no gene match: 11. Sequencing was at deep level. The protocol was immunoSEQ multiplex PCR, while the TCRdb copy is restricted to in-frame clones and leaves out a portion. The sample lists about 1.5 million clones; roughly 96% were seen once. Note on this clone: Its antigen is not identified.

This clonotype originated in a man aged 30-40 years in good health. The gene calls are TRBV28 and TRBJ2-2, with 10 bases lining up with TRBD2. Source material: naive CD4+ T cells sorted from blood. Subset noted: CD45RA+ positively selected. CDR3 DNA sequence: TGTGCCAGCAATGTAGCGGGAGGCGGGTTAGCCGGGGAGCTGTTTTTT. As protein: CASNVAGGGLAGELFF.